This T cell receptor beta chain is from a study of T cell clones after liver transplantation. On the study more broadly: Immunosuppression withdrawal was tried within 2 years after liver transplantation in this trial. Until 12-24 months post-transplant, subjects got standard immunosuppression and no induction. General observations from the study: Donor-reactive sequences fell more than third party-reactive ones, suggesting partial deletion.

CDR1 and CDR2 from the germline V gene are LNHDA and SQIVND (reference sequence). V was trimmed by 5 bases and J by 3 bases, leaving 13 bases between them. The CDR3 is 14 residues long. As regards this clone: Its antigen is as yet unknown.

Generated by immunoSEQ multiplex PCR, the TCRdb table keeps only in-frame clones and is missing some. The repertoire holds 75,000 to 85,000 clones, 83% seen once, with over 2.5% in the top ten. This chain connects TRBV19 to TRBJ1-2, with D maybe TRBD1 (6 bases). This clonotype was obtained from a human patient who received a liver transplant. Some T cells may be supplied by the graft donor. The sequences come from CD4+ T cells from blood, collected at the 22-month timepoint. The CDR3 coding sequence is TGTGCCAGTAGTGGACGACAGGAACACTATGGCTACACCTTC. Its translation: CASSGRQEHYGYTF.